This entry features one T cell receptor (beta chain) sequence. The antigen is not known. The CDR3 covers 20 residues. Germline CDR1 and CDR2: SGHKS and YYEKEE (reference sequence). V dropped 0 bases and J dropped 0 bases, with 22 bases sitting between them. The record originates from a study of radiotherapy plus CTLA-4 blockade in lung cancer. Overall study: Objective responses were seen in around a sixth of patients, disease control in more than 30%. Study-level results: Expansion of tumor-derived TCR clones was observed in blood after radiotherapy plus ipilimumab.

The assay was immunoSEQ multiplex PCR, and TCRdb's table has in-frame clones only and misses some. Of roughly 90,000 clones listed, 82% are singletons. The specimen comprised peripheral blood, sampled from a patient treated with radiotherapy plus ipilimumab. The sequence derives from a human donor with non-small cell lung cancer that progressed on radiotherapy plus ipilimumab. This sequence joins TRBV5-5 and TRBJ2-1, with D perhaps TRBD2 (6 bases). DNA for the CDR3: TGTGCCAGCAGCTTGGAAGGGACTGGGGCAGCGTACAGCTCCTACAATGAGCAGTTCTTC. Its translation: CASSLEGTGAAYSSYNEQFF.